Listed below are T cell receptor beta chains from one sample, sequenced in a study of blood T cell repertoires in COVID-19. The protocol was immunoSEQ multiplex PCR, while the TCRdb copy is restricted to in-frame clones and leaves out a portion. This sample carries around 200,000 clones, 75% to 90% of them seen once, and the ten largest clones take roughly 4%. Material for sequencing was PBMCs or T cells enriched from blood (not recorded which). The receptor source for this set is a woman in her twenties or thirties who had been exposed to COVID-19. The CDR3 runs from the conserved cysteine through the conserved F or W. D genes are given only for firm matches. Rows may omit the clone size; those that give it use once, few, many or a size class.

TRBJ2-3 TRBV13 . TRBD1 TGTGCCAGCAGTTTGGACAGGGAACAGTATTTT CASSLDREQYF
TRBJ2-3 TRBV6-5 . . TGTGCCAGCAGTTTAGCTTCCACAGATACGCAGTATTTT CASSLASTDTQYF
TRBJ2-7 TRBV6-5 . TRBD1 TGTGCCAGCAGGATCGCCGGGACAGGGCTCTACGAGCAGTACTTC CASRIAGTGLYEQYF
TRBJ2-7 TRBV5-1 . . TGCGCCAGCAGTGGGGGCTTGAGCTCCTACGAGCAGTACTTC CASSGGLSSYEQYF
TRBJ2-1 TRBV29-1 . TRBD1 TGCAGCGTTGGGACAGGGCACTACAATGAGCAGTTCTTC CSVGTGHYNEQFF
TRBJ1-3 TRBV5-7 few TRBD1 TGTGCCAGCAGCCTACCCCGGGAGGGGGCGAGCGGAAACACCATATATTTT CASSLPREGASGNTIYF
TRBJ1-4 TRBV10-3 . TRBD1 TGTGCCATCAGTCCGACGCCCGGGACAGGGGGTGAAAAACTGTTTTTT CAISPTPGTGGEKLFF
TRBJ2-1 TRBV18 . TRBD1 TGTGCCAGCTCACCGATCGGACAGGAAGGCGGTGAGCAGTTCTTC CASSPIGQEGGEQFF
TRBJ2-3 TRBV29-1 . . TGCAGCGTTGGGCGACTCAGCACAGATACGCAGTATTTT CSVGRLSTDTQYF
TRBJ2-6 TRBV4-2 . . TGTGCCAGCAGCCCGGCGGGGCGGGGTTTAAGTAATAGGGACCTATCTGGGGCCAACGTCCTGACTTTC CASSPAGRGLSNRDLSGANVLTF
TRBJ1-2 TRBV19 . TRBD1 TGTGCCAGTAGTGTTACAGGGGGGTCAACTGGCTACACCTTC CASSVTGGSTGYTF
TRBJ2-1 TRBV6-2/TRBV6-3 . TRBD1 TGTGCCAGCAGCCTGAGAGGGGGCAGGAATGAGCAGTTCTTC CASSLRGGRNEQFF
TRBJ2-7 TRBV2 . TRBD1 TGTGCCAGCAGTGTTGGGACAGCGAACTACGAGCAGTACTTC CASSVGTANYEQYF
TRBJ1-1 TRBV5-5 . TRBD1 TGTGCCAGCAGCTTGGAGGGGGCCTTGAACACTGAAGCTTTCTTT CASSLEGALNTEAFF
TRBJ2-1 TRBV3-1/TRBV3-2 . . TGTGCCAGCAGCCCCATTACGGGGTCCTCCTACAATGAGCAGTTCTTC CASSPITGSSYNEQFF
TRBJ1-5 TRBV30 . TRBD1 TGTGCCTGGAGCGGACCAGGGGGAGGTCAGCCCCAGCATTTT CAWSGPGGGQPQHF
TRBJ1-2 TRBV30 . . TGTGCCTGGAGAGAGATGACGACAGCTACCTATGGCTACACCTTC CAWREMTTATYGYTF
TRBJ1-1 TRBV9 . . TGTGCCAGCAGCCCTATTCAGGCTTATGGCGCTGAAGCTTTCTTT CASSPIQAYGAEAFF
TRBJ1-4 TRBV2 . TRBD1 TGTGCCAGCAGTGGCCAGGGGGCAACTAATGAAAAACTGTTTTTT CASSGQGATNEKLFF
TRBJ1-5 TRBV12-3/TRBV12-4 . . TGTGCCAGCAGTTTACAGAATCAGCCCCAGCATTTT CASSLQNQPQHF
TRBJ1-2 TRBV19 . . TGTGCCAGTATTGGGCAGGGGTTCGGGGGCTACACCTTC CASIGQGFGGYTF
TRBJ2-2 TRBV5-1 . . TGCGCCAGCAGCTTGGGAAGTCTAGCAAACACCGGGGAGCTGTTTTTT CASSLGSLANTGELFF